These 18 T cell receptor beta chains originate from one sample sequenced in a study of Ad26.COV2.S vaccination and SARS-CoV-2 variants. Data came from immunoSEQ multiplex PCR; TCRdb stores just in-frame clones and leaves some out. Among 300,000 to 400,000 clones listed, around 90% were seen once. Treatment denoted: roughly 20 received Ad26.COV2.S at low or high dose, single or two shots; about 5 received placebo; per-sample allocation not given. Sample collection was performed on day 63 after the first vaccine or placebo injection. Material: peripheral blood, obtained in a trial of Ad26.COV2.S vaccine versus placebo. The receptors originated from a person aged 18-60 years who received the Ad26.COV2.S COVID-19 vaccine or a placebo.

This clone was picked up a small number of times. The rearrangement links TRBV28 to TRBJ1-1; no reliable D call. V was trimmed by 0 bases and J by 1 base, leaving 6 bases between them. CDR3 length: 14 residues. Looked up from germline, CDR1 is MDHEN and CDR2 is SYDVKM. The CDR3 region is CASSLWTGNTEAFF. CDR3 sequence (DNA): TGTGCCAGCAGTTTATGGACGGGGAACACTGAAGCTTTCTTT. Variable domain in full (rest from reference TRBV28 and TRBJ1-1): DVKVTQSSRYLVKRTGEKVFLECVQDMDHENMFWYRQDPGLGLRLIYFSYDVKMKEKGDIPEGYSVSREKKERFSLILESASTNQTSMYLCASSLWTGNTEAFFGQGTRLTVV.

With regard to this clone: The conserved phenylalanine or tryptophan normally closing the CDR3 is absent here, so this likely arose from a read error. The limits of the CDR3 on the DNA are not certain, so only TCRdb's listed CDR3 is given. This chain connects TRBV7-9 to TRBJ1-1. The CDR3 length is 11 residues, termini included. From germline, CDR1 is SEHNR and CDR2 FQNEAQ (reference sequence). The CDR3 region is CASSLAPDLNL.

This sequence joins TRBV9 and TRBJ2-1; TRBD2 is a possible D gene (6 bases). V lost 4 bases and J 8 bases, leaving 19 bases between the germline ends. Germline V gives CDR1 SGDLS, CDR2 YYNGEE. This CDR3 is built from 15 residues. The CDR3 DNA reads as TGTGCCAGCAGCTGGGGGGACGACAGTCGGCATGAGCAGTTCTTC. The encoded protein is CASSWGDDSRHEQFF.

The gene calls are TRBV30 and TRBJ2-3; D is unresolved. Deletions cut 2 bases from V and 2 bases from J, with 5 bases between. This CDR3 comprises 12 residues. Germline CDR1 is GTSNPN and CDR2 is SVGIG (reference sequence). The CDR3: CAWSRVTDTQYF. CDR3 nucleotide sequence: TGTGCCTGGAGTAGGGTCACAGATACGCAGTATTTT. Combining the CDR3 with reference TRBV30 and TRBJ2-3 gives the whole variable domain SQTIHQWPATLVQPVGSPLSLECTVEGTSNPNLYWYRQAAGRGLQLLFYSVGIGQISSEVPQNLSASRPQDRQFILSSKKLLLSDSGFYLCAWSRVTDTQYFGPGTRLTVL.

The chain carries TRBV7-3 and TRBJ2-3; D uncertain. The V and J ends lost 5 bases and 6 bases respectively, with 12 bases between them. CDR3 length: 13 amino acids. Germline loops: CDR1 SGHTA, CDR2 FQGTGA. CDR3 amino acids: CASSPGLPDTQYF. CDR3 DNA: TGTGCCAGCAGCCCCGGGCTCCCGGATACGCAGTATTTT. The variable domain in full, with the rest retrieved from reference TRBV7-3 and TRBJ2-3, is GAGVSQTPSNKVTEKGKYVELRCDPISGHTALYWYRQSLGQGPEFLIYFQGTGAADDSGLPNDRFFAVRPEGSVSTLKIQRTERGDSAVYLCASSPGLPDTQYFGPGTRLTVL.

The chain recombines TRBV25-1 with TRBJ1-2, with unresolved D. The CDR3 totals 14 residues. The V and J ends lost 1 base and 6 bases respectively, with 12 bases between them. Germline V gene lookup returns CDR1 MGHDK and CDR2 SYGVNS. This chain's CDR3 is CASSESGTQDGYTF. The DNA of the CDR3 is TGTGCCAGCAGTGAATCAGGCACCCAGGATGGCTACACCTTC.

This chain uses TRBV6-5 with TRBJ2-4; maybe TRBD1 (6 bases). Germline V gives CDR1 MNHEY, CDR2 SVGAGI. The CDR3 loop spans 13 amino acids. The V gene lost 6 bases and the J gene lost 2 bases, with 8 bases spanning the gap. CDR3 DNA: TGTGCCAGCAGGCAGGGGTCCAAAAACATTCAGTACTTC. This translates into CASRQGSKNIQYF.

The J gene is TRBJ2-1, the V gene TRBV4-3; TRBD2 aligns across 13 bases. V lost 2 bases, J lost 7 bases, and 14 bases stayed unmatched. Germline V gene lookup returns CDR1 LGHNA and CDR2 YSLEER. The CDR3 extends over 19 amino acids. The CDR3 DNA is TGCGCCAGCAGCCAAAGTCTACTAGCGGGGGGGCCGCTCCGAAATGAGCAGTTCTTC. Amino acids: CASSQSLLAGGPLRNEQFF.

The chain links TRBV6-1 to TRBJ1-4, with 9 bases matching TRBD1. This CDR3 comprises 16 residues. Germline V gene sequence: CDR1 MNHNS, CDR2 SASEGT. With 0 bases clipped from V and 8 bases from J, the junction kept 7 bases outside the gene matches. CDR3 residues: CASSEALGQGYEKLFF. CDR3 DNA sequence: TGTGCCAGCAGTGAAGCGCTGGGACAGGGCTACGAAAAACTGTTTTTT.

The CDR3 loop reads CASSTGQGTTDTQYF. As DNA, the CDR3 is TGTGCCAGCAGCACCGGACAGGGGACAACAGATACGCAGTATTTT. The chain has TRBV7-3 and TRBJ2-3, with 9 bases that match TRBD1. From germline, CDR1 is SGHTA and CDR2 FQGTGA. There are 15 residues in the CDR3. V dropped 5 bases and J dropped 3; count of bases not matched to a gene: 6.

This clone was observed a single time. The chain joins TRBV11-2 to TRBJ1-5; tentative D call: TRBD1 (5 bases). Germline CDR1 is SGHAT and CDR2 is FQNNGV. The V end lost 5 bases, the J end lost 6 bases, and 11 bases lay between the germline ends. This CDR3 comprises 13 residues. The CDR3 nucleotides read TGTGCCAGCAGCCAGGGCGGCCGTCAGCCCCAGCATTTT. As protein: CASSQGGRQPQHF.

This chain uses TRBV6-6 with TRBJ2-7, with a possible D match to TRBD1 (6 bases). The CDR3 loop spans 15 amino acids. The germline CDR1 and CDR2 sequences are MNHNY and SVGAGI (reference sequence). V lost 4 bases and J lost 3, with 16 bases in between. CDR3 loop: CASSSQGMGFYEQYF. The CDR3 bases are TGTGCCAGCAGTTCACAGGGAATGGGCTTCTACGAGCAGTACTTC.

In its sample, this clone was seen once. The rearrangement joins TRBV4-3 to TRBJ2-3; 9 positions match TRBD1. The CDR3 is 13 amino acids. Germline V gene data show CDR1 as LGHNA and CDR2 as YSLEER. V shed 7 bases, J shed 4 bases, and the junction held 3 bases outside the gene matches. The CDR3 DNA reads TGCGCCAGCAAGGGACAGGGATCAGATACGCAGTATTTT. This gives the protein CASKGQGSDTQYF.

This chain connects TRBV30 to TRBJ1-3, with 7 bases lining up with TRBD1. CDR1 is GTSNPN, CDR2 SVGIG, per germline (reference sequence). This CDR3 is built from 15 residues. J gave up 4 bases and V 2 bases, and 8 bases lay outside the gene matches. The CDR3 spells CAWSRGGLEGNTIYF. Here the CDR3 DNA reads TGTGCCTGGAGTAGAGGGGGCCTAGAAGGAAACACCATATATTTT. Supplemented by reference TRBV30 and TRBJ1-3, the full variable domain reads SQTIHQWPATLVQPVGSPLSLECTVEGTSNPNLYWYRQAAGRGLQLLFYSVGIGQISSEVPQNLSASRPQDRQFILSSKKLLLSDSGFYLCAWSRGGLEGNTIYFGEGSWLTVV.

This clone came up once. The chain employs TRBV5-1 and TRBJ1-2, with D unclear. The V end lost 4 bases, the J end lost 5 bases, and 9 bases lay between the germline ends. CDR1 is SGHRS and CDR2 is YFSETQ in the germline V gene. The CDR3 spans 12 residues. CDR3 DNA: TGCGCCAGCAGCCCAGAAAGATATGGCTACACCTTC. This sequence encodes CASSPERYGYTF.

The chain uses TRBV5-4 and TRBJ1-1; 7 positions match TRBD1. V lost 2 bases and J lost 1; bases outside the gene matches: 5. Germline V gene sequence: CDR1 SGHNT, CDR2 YYREEE (reference sequence). The CDR3 consists of 15 residues. Here the CDR3 DNA reads TGTGCCAGCAGCTTTAGGGACAGACCGAACACTGAAGCTTTCTTT. As protein: CASSFRDRPNTEAFF.

The chain carries TRBV7-8 and TRBJ2-5; D may be TRBD2 (5 bases). This CDR3 has 13 amino acids. The germline gives CDR1 SGHVS, CDR2 FQNEAQ. The germline V and J ends were trimmed by 4 bases and 3 bases, with 9 bases remaining between them. The CDR3 sequence: CASSSLVKETQYF. In DNA, the CDR3 is TGTGCCAGCAGCTCACTAGTGAAAGAGACCCAGTACTTC.

V is TRBV19 and J is TRBJ2-1; tentative D call: TRBD2 (6 bases). CDR1 and CDR2 from the germline V gene are LNHDA and SQIVND (reference sequence). The V gene lost 6 bases and the J gene lost 6 bases, with 15 bases spanning the gap. The CDR3 is made up of 14 amino acids. CDR3 in amino acids: CASRMGGRGNEQFF. CDR3 sequence (DNA): TGTGCCAGTAGAATGGGGGGTCGGGGCAATGAGCAGTTCTTC.